This T cell receptor beta chain is drawn from a study of T-cell reconstitution after alpha-beta-depleted transplantation in children. Molecular barcoding with unique molecular identifiers was used for the TCRbeta library. TCRdb re-derived calls from the PCR reads in MiXCR, one entry per CDR3 protein. Among around 140,000 distinct CDR3 sequences, around 8.8% were seen once, and the ten largest hold around 18%. This clonotype was detected a few times. Its antigen is unidentified. The study, taken as a whole, reports: One year after transplant, T-cell counts and diversity came mostly from newly produced T cells.

Losses at the gene ends were 4 bases for V and 0 bases for J; bases not matched to a gene: 5. The CDR3 contains 14 residues. The V gene's germline CDR1 is DFQATT and CDR2 SNEGSKA (reference sequence). The receptor was derived from a female patient aged 2-9 years who had a stem cell transplant for congenital amegakaryocytic thrombocytopenia, so the T cells may come from the graft donor. The sample was PBMCs, mostly from graft donor cells, taken 180 days after TCRalphabeta/CD19-depleted stem cell transplant. V is TRBV20-1 and J is TRBJ2-7, with 8 positions matching TRBD2. The CDR3 reads CSAITSGVSYEQYF. Written as DNA, the CDR3 is TGCAGTGCTATCACTAGCGGCGTCTCCTACGAGCAGTACTTC.